This TCR beta chain is drawn from a study of CD8 T cells in ankylosing spondylitis. Study-level findings and limits: Earlier reports found some motif variants in synovial fluid and blood in reactive arthritis.

Regarding this clonotype: Its antigen is currently unknown.

TCRdb reprocessed the 5' RACE reads with MiXCR, giving one entry per CDR3 protein. The data contain 69,000 or so distinct CDR3 sequences, approximately 5% of them singletons. V dropped 1 base and J dropped 10 bases, with 11 bases sitting between them. The CDR3 consists of 13 residues. The V gene's germline CDR1 is SGHTA and CDR2 FQGNSA. The receptor was derived from a male donor with ankylosing spondylitis or in good health (not recorded which). The material sequenced was blood, either unsorted or a sorted T cell fraction (not recorded which). The chain is built from TRBV7-2 and TRBJ2-1; maybe TRBD1 (5 bases). The DNA of the CDR3 is TGTGCCAGCAGCTTAGATTCCGACAGCGAGCAGTTCTTC. Translating gives CASSLDSDSEQFF.